One sample yielded the 13 T cell receptor beta chains listed below, sequenced in a study of blood T cell repertoires in COVID-19. The protocol was immunoSEQ multiplex PCR, while the TCRdb copy is restricted to in-frame clones and leaves out a portion. The sample carries about 120,000 clones, approximately 85% recorded once. What was sequenced was peripheral blood. These receptors came from a human donor in a cohort sampled during active COVID-19.

The chain has TRBV21-1 and TRBJ2-1; the table's D gene call, TRBD1, was not cross checked with the DNA. TRBV21-1 is termed a pseudogene. The CDR3 runs 15 residues. The chain's CDR3 is CAGYRDREACSEQFF. The DNA of the CDR3 is TGTGCCGGATACCGGGACAGGGAGGCATGTAGTGAGCAGTTCTTC.

The chain has TRBV4-1 and TRBJ1-3; 11 bases fit TRBD1. The V gene's germline CDR1 is MGHRA and CDR2 YSYEKL. V lost 5 bases and J lost 2; bases outside the gene matches: 5. The CDR3 spans 16 residues. CDR3 sequence reads: CASSSPGQGAGNTIYF. The DNA for the CDR3 is TGCGCCAGCAGCTCCCCGGGACAGGGGGCTGGAAACACCATATATTTT.

A word on this clone: Compared with germline, one end of the junction differs, possibly owing to a read error. This rearrangement joins TRBV2 to TRBJ1-2, with TRBD1 matching over 9 bases. Germline V gene lookup returns CDR1 SNHLY and CDR2 FYNNEI. CDR3 length: 11 residues. CDR3 nucleotide sequence: TGTGCCAGGCTGGGACAGGGATACTACATCTTC. Translation gives CARLGQGYYIF.

V gene TRBV29-1 combines with J gene TRBJ2-7, with 8 bases identical to TRBD1. The CDR3 has 15 amino acids. Germline V gene data show CDR1 as SQVTM and CDR2 as ANQGSEA. V shed 1 base and J 1 base; nucleotides not matched to a gene: 6. The CDR3 DNA is TGCAGCGTTGAAGCCGAGGACAGGGAATCCTACGAGCAGTACTTC. This gives the protein CSVEAEDRESYEQYF.

The chain couples TRBV5-6 to TRBJ2-2; perhaps TRBD2 as D (6 bases). Germline CDR1 SGHDT, CDR2 YYEEEE. The germline V and J ends were trimmed by 3 bases and 6 bases, with 9 bases remaining between them. CDR3 length: 13 amino acids. The CDR3 protein is CASSSTGAGELFF. CDR3 DNA sequence: TGTGCCAGCAGCTCGACGGGGGCCGGGGAGCTGTTTTTT.

The CDR3 region has the DNA TGTGCCAGCAGTTACTCCCAGGGCTACGAGCAGTACTTC. Protein: CASSYSQGYEQYF. This chain joins TRBV6-5 and TRBJ2-7, with D perhaps TRBD1 (5 bases). Trimming took off 0 bases at V and 3 bases at J, with 6 bases between the two ends. The CDR3 has 13 amino acids. CDR1 is MNHEY and CDR2 is SVGAGI in the germline V gene.

The chain uses TRBV7-9 and TRBJ1-5; 7 bases are a match to TRBD1. Germline assignment: CDR1 SEHNR and CDR2 FQNEAQ (reference sequence). The CDR3 extends over 18 amino acids. V lost 4 bases to trimming and J lost 4 bases; unmatched junction nucleotides: 16. The CDR3 coding sequence is TGTGCCAGCAGCTCCCCGACCGAGGGGGACAGTCTAAATCAGCCCCAGCATTTT. This encodes CASSSPTEGDSLNQPQHF.

This chain joins TRBV2 and TRBJ1-3; no clear D. This CDR3 has 14 amino acids. CDR1 is SNHLY and CDR2 is FYNNEI in the germline V gene. Trimming took off 4 bases at V and 1 base at J, with 8 bases between the two ends. The CDR3 loop is CASSGSESGNTIYF. CDR3 nucleotide sequence: TGTGCCAGCAGTGGTTCAGAATCTGGAAACACCATATATTTT.

This clone turned up a few times. The chain joins TRBV5-6 to TRBJ2-1; 8 bases fit TRBD2. The V and J ends lost 4 bases and 9 bases, in that order; junction bases with no gene match: 6. Germline V lookup: CDR1 SGHDT, CDR2 YYEEEE. The CDR3 contains 13 residues. The CDR3 here is CASSREGRGEQFF. CDR3 sequence (DNA): TGTGCCAGCAGCCGGGAGGGCCGGGGTGAGCAGTTCTTC.

This sequence joins TRBV3-1 (or the pseudogene TRBV3-2) and TRBJ2-2; a possible D gene is TRBD2 (5 bases). The CDR3 runs to 16 residues. Trimming took 4 bases from V and 4 from J, leaving 16 bases between them. CDR1 LGHDT and CDR2 YNNKEL come from the germline V gene (reference sequence). For the CDR3, the DNA is TGTGCCAGCAGCCCCACTAGTGGTAGAGGCACCGGGGAGCTGTTTTTT. This translates into CASSPTSGRGTGELFF.

This chain uses TRBV27 with TRBJ1-6; TRBD1 matches at 7 bases. Unmatched junction bases numbered 12, after V lost 5 bases and J lost 11 bases. Germline lookup yields CDR1 MNHEY and CDR2 SMNVEV (reference sequence). This CDR3 has 15 amino acids. The CDR3 region is CASSPRQGGNTPLHF. Here the CDR3 DNA reads TGTGCCAGCAGTCCCCGACAGGGCGGGAATACACCCCTCCACTTT.

This chain connects TRBV7-9 to TRBJ2-7, with D maybe TRBD1 (5 bases). CDR1 SEHNR and CDR2 FQNEAQ come from the germline V gene (reference sequence). Trimming left V 5 bases short and J 0 bases short, with 14 bases between. The CDR3 is made up of 15 amino acids. The CDR3 spells CASSHRTSLSYEQYF. In nucleotides, the CDR3 is TGTGCCAGCAGCCACCGGACATCGCTCTCCTACGAGCAGTACTTC.

This clone was seen more than once but under ten times. The chain joins TRBV5-1 to TRBJ2-5; the match to TRBD2 covers 11 bases. V gave up 0 bases and J gave up 2 bases; unmatched junction bases: 3. CDR3 size: 16 residues. Looked up from germline, CDR1 is SGHRS and CDR2 is YFSETQ. CDR3 region: CASSLGSSGGQETQYF. Here the CDR3 DNA reads TGCGCCAGCAGCTTGGGGTCTAGCGGGGGGCAAGAGACCCAGTACTTC.